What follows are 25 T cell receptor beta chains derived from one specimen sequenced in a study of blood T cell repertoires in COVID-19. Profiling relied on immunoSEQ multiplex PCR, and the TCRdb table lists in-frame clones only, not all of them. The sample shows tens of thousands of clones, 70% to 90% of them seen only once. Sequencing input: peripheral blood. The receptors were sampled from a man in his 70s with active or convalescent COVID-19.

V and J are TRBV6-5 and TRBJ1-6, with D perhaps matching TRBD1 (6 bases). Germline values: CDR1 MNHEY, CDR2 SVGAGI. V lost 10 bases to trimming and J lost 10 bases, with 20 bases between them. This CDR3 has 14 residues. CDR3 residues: CAIRGGGDRSPLHF. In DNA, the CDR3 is TGTGCCATTAGGGGGGGAGGCGATAGATCACCCCTCCACTTT.

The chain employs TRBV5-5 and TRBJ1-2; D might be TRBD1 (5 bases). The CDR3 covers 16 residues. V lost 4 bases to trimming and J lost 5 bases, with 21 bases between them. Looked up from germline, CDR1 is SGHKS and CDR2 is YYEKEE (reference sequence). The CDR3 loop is CASSPDGAGIFYGYTF. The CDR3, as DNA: TGTGCCAGCAGCCCCGATGGGGCAGGAATATTTTATGGCTACACCTTC. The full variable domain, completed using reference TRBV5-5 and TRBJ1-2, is DAGVTQSPTHLIKTRGQQVTLRCSPISGHKSVSWYQQVLGQGPQFIFQYYEKEERGRGNFPDRFSARQFPNYSSELNVNALLLGDSALYLCASSPDGAGIFYGYTFGSGTRLTVV.

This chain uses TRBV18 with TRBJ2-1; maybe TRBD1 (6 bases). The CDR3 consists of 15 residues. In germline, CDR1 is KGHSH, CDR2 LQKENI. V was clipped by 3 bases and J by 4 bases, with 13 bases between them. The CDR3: CASSPTGTPYNEQFF. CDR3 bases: TGTGCCAGCTCACCCACCGGGACACCATACAATGAGCAGTTCTTC.

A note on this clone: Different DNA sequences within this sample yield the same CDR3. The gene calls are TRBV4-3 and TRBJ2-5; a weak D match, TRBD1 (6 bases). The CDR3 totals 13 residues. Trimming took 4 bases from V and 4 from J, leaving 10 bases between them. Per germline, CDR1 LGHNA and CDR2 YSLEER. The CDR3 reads CASSLQGGETQYF. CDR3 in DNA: TGCGCCAGCAGCCTACAAGGGGGAGAGACCCAGTACTTC.

The CDR3 is CASSLQEEDGELFF. CDR3 nucleotide sequence: TGTGCCAGCAGCTTACAAGAGGAAGACGGGGAGCTGTTTTTT. V is TRBV11-3 and J is TRBJ2-2; D remains ambiguous. The CDR3 runs 14 residues. Looked up from germline, CDR1 is SGHNT and CDR2 is YENEEA. V was cut by 2 bases and J by 7 bases, with 11 bases left in between.

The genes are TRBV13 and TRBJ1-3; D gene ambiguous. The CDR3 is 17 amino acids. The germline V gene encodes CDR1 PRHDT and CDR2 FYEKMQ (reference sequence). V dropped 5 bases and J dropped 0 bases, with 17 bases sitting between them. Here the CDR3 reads CASSHYYPGNSGNTIYF. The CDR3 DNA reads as TGTGCCAGCAGCCACTATTATCCCGGGAACTCTGGAAACACCATATATTTT. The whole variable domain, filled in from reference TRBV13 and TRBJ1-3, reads AAGVIQSPRHLIKEKRETATLKCYPIPRHDTVYWYQQGPGQDPQFLISFYEKMQSDKGSIPDRFSAQQFSDYHSELNMSSLELGDSALYFCASSHYYPGNSGNTIYFGEGSWLTVV.

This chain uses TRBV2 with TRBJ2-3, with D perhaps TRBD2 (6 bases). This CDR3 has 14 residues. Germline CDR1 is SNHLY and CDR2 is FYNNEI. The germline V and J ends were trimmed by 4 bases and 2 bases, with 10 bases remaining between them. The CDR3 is CASSAAGLTDTQYF. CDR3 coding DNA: TGTGCCAGCAGTGCGGCGGGGCTCACAGATACGCAGTATTTT.

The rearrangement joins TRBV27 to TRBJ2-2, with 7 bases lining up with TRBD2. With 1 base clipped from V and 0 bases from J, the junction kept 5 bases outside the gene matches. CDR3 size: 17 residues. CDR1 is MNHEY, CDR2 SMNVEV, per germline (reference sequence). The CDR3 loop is CASSLWAGGTNTGELFF. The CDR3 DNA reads TGTGCCAGCAGTTTATGGGCCGGGGGGACGAACACCGGGGAGCTGTTTTTT.

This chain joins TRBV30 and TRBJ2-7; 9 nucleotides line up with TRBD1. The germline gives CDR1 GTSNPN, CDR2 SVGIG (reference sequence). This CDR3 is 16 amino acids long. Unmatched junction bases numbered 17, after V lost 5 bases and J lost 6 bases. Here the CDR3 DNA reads TGTGCCTGGGCCCAAGTGACAGGGGGACTTGGAGTCGAGCAGTACTTC. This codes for CAWAQVTGGLGVEQYF.

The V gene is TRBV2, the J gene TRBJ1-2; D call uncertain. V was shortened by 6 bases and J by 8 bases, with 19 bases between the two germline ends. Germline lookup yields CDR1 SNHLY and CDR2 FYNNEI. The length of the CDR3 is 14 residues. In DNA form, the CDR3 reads TGTGCCAGCAGCCACGCCCCGCTCCACGGGGGCTACACCTTC. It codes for CASSHAPLHGGYTF.

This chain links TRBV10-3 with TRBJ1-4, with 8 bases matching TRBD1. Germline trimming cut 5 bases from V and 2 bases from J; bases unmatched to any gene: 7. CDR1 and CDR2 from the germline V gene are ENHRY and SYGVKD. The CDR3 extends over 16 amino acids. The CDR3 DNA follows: TGTGCCATCAGTCGACAGGGGTTGAGGACTAATGAAAAACTGTTTTTT. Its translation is CAISRQGLRTNEKLFF.

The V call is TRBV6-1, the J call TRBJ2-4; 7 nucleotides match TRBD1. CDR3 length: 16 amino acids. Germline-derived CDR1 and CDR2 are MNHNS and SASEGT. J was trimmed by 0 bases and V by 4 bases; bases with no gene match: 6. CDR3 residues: CASSGTGVLAKNIQYF. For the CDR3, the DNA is TGTGCCAGCAGTGGTACAGGGGTCCTAGCCAAAAACATTCAGTACTTC.

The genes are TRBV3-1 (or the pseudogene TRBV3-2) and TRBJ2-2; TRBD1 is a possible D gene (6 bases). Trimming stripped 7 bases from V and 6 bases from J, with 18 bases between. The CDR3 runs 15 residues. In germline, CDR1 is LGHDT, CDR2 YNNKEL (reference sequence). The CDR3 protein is CASTSGVAGAGELFF. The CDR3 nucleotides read TGTGCCAGCACCTCCGGGGTTGCAGGGGCCGGGGAGCTGTTTTTT.

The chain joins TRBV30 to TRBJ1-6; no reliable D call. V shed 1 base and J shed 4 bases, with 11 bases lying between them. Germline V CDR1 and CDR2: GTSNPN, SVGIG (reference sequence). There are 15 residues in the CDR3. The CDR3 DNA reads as TGTGCCTGGAGTGCACCGGGAACATATAATTCACCCCTCCACTTT. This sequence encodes CAWSAPGTYNSPLHF.

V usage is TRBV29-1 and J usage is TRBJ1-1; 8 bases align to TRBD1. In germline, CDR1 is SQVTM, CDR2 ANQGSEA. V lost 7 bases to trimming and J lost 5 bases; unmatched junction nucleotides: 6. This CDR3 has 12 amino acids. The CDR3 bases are TGCAGCGGGAGCAGGGGGCCGACTGAAGCTTTCTTT. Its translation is CSGSRGPTEAFF. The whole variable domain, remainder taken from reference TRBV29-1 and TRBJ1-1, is SAVISQKPSRDICQRGTSLTIQCQVDSQVTMMFWYRQQPGQSLTLIATANQGSEATYESGFVIDKFPISRPNLTFSTLTVSNMSPEDSSIYLCSGSRGPTEAFFGQGTRLTVV.

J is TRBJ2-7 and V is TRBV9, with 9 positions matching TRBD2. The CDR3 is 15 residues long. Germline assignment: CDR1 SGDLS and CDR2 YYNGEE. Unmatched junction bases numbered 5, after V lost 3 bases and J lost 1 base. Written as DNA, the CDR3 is TGTGCCAGCAGCGCGGGGACTAGCACATCCTACGAGCAGTACTTC. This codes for CASSAGTSTSYEQYF.

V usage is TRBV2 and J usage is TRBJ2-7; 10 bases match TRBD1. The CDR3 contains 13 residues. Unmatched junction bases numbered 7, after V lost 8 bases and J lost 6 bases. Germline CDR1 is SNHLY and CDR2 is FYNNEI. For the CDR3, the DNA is TGTGCCAGCGTCCGGGACAGGGGTGGCGAGCAGTACTTC. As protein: CASVRDRGGEQYF.

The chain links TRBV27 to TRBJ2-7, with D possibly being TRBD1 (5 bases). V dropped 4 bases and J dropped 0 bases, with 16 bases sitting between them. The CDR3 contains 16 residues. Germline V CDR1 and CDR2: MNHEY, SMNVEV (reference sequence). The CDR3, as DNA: TGTGCCAGCAGTTCCCCCGCAGGGAAGCTCTCCTACGAGCAGTACTTC. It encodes CASSSPAGKLSYEQYF.

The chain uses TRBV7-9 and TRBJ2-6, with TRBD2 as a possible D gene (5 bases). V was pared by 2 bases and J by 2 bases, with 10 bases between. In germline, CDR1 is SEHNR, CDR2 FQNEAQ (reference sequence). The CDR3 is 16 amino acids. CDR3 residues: CASSLWGDAGANVLTF. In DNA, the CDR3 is TGTGCCAGCAGCTTATGGGGAGACGCTGGGGCCAACGTCCTGACTTTC.

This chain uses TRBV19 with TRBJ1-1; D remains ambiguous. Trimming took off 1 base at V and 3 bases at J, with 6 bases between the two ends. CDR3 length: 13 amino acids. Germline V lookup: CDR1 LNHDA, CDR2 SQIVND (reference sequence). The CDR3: CASSIGVDTEAFF. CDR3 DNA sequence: TGTGCCAGTAGTATAGGAGTTGACACTGAAGCTTTCTTT.

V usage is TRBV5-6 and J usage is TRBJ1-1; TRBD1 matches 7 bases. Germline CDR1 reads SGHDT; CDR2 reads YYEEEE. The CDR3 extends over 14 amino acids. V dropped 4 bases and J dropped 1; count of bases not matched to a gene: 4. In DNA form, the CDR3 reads TGTGCCAGCAGCGTGACAGGGAGGAACACTGAAGCTTTCTTT. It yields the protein CASSVTGRNTEAFF. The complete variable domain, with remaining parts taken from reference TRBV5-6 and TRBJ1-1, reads DAGVTQSPTHLIKTRGQQVTLRCSPKSGHDTVSWYQQALGQGPQFIFQYYEEEERQRGNFPDRFSGHQFPNYSSELNVNALLLGDSALYLCASSVTGRNTEAFFGQGTRLTVV.

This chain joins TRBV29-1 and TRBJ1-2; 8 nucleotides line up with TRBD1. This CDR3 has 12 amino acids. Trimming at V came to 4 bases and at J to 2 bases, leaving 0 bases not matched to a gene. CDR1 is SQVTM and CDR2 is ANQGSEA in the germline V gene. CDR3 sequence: CSVGQGNYGYTF. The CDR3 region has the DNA TGCAGCGTTGGACAGGGGAACTATGGCTACACCTTC.

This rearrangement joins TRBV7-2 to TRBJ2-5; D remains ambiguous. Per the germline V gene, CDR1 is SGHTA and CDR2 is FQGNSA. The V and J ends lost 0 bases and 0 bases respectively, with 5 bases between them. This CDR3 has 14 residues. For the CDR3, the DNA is TGTGCCAGCAGCTTAGCTAGCTACCAAGAGACCCAGTACTTC. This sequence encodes CASSLASYQETQYF.

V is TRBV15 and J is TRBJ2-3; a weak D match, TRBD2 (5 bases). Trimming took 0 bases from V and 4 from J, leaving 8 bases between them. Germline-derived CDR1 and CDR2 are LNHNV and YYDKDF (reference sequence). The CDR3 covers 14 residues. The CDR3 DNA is TGTGCCACCAGCAGAGATCGAGGGTCAGATACGCAGTATTTT. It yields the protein CATSRDRGSDTQYF.

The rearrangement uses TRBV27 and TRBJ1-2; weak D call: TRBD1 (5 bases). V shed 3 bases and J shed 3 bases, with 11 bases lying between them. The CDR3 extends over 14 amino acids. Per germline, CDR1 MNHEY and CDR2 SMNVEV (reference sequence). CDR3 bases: TGTGCCAGCAGTTTTCAGGGTTCTGACTATGGCTACACCTTC. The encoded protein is CASSFQGSDYGYTF.